This T cell receptor (beta chain) was captured in a study of tissue T cells after allogeneic stem cell transplantation. Whole-study findings and limits: TCR repertoires tracked anatomic similarity, regardless of disease or transplant status. Few T cell clones were shared across patients, but motif clusters showed tissue-specific shared signatures. This small cohort was clinically heterogeneous, and sampling depth was a limitation.

On this clone itself: Its matching antigen is unknown. Gene names follow the mouse nomenclature. The read halts 1 residue ahead of the CDR3 end, with the missing end drawn from the germline J gene.

Clones were sequenced by immunoSEQ multiplex PCR, and TCRdb holds only the in-frame ones, with some missing. The sample shows fewer than 3,000 clones, roughly 44% of them seen only once. The time point here: mouse harvest day 14 after allogeneic transplant. The graft held 10^6 splenic CD5+ T cells and 10^7 T-cell-depleted bone marrow cells. Tissues came from B6→BALB/c major-mismatch GVHD mice at day 7 or 14. V was pared by 3 bases and J by 0 bases, with 6 bases between. The CDR3 loop spans 14 amino acids. Germline V CDR1 and CDR2: KGHPV, FQNQEV (reference sequence). This clonotype was obtained from a female BALB/c mouse given C57BL/6 T cells with graft-versus-host disease after an allogeneic hematopoietic cell transplant. The sequenced sample was gut tissue. The V gene is TRBV26, the J gene TRBJ1-3; D call uncertain. CDR3 residues: CASSLHHSGNTLYF. The sequenced part of the CDR3 DNA is TGTGCCAGCAGTCTACATCATTCTGGAAATACGCTCTAT.